These 25 T cell receptor beta chains were sequenced from one sample in a study of blood T cell repertoires in COVID-19. TCRdb's copy holds only in-frame clones and misses some; the assay was immunoSEQ multiplex PCR. The data contain under 200,000 clones, over 75% of them singletons. Sequencing was performed on peripheral blood. The receptors here all came from a man aged 35 to 55 with active or convalescent COVID-19.

In its sample, this clone was seen a few times. The chain uses TRBV3-1 (or the pseudogene TRBV3-2) and TRBJ1-3; the D is unclear. Germline V gives CDR1 LGHDT, CDR2 YNNKEL (reference sequence). Trimming removed 1 base from V and 1 base from J, with 11 bases in between. CDR3 length: 16 residues. The CDR3 spells CASSQGARISGNTIYF. The CDR3 coding sequence is TGTGCCAGCAGCCAAGGTGCCAGGATATCTGGAAACACCATATATTTT.

The chain couples TRBV4-1 to TRBJ2-6, with 9 bases lining up with TRBD1. CDR1 is MGHRA, CDR2 YSYEKL, per germline. V dropped 4 bases and J dropped 2; count of bases not matched to a gene: 3. The CDR3 has 16 amino acids. The CDR3 DNA is TGCGCCAGCAGCCCACAGGGGGCTGCTGGGGCCAACGTCCTGACTTTC. This codes for CASSPQGAAGANVLTF.

The rearrangement joins TRBV5-1 to TRBJ2-5, with 8 bases lining up with TRBD2. CDR3 length equals 15 residues. In germline, CDR1 is SGHRS, CDR2 YFSETQ. V was pared by 4 bases and J by 1 base, with 6 bases of the junction left unmatched. DNA for the CDR3: TGCGCCAGCAGCCTCGGGGGGGGCCTCCAAGAGACCCAGTACTTC. It specifies CASSLGGGLQETQYF.

The table lists this clone with a few counts. The chain couples TRBV1 to TRBJ1-4; whether TRBD1, the table's D call, matches the DNA was not checked. TRBV1 is shown as a pseudogene. This CDR3 spans 16 amino acids. Here the CDR3 DNA reads TGCACCAGCAGCCAGTTAAAAGGACAGCCTAATGAAAAACTGTTTTTT. Amino acid sequence: CTSSQLKGQPNEKLFF.

The chain recombines TRBV9 with TRBJ2-1; 11 positions match TRBD1. The CDR3 sequence is 15 residues long. Germline trimming cut 1 base from V and 7 bases from J; bases unmatched to any gene: 4. Per the germline V gene, CDR1 is SGDLS and CDR2 is YYNGEE. The CDR3 loop is CASSVKGTGGNEQFF. CDR3 sequence (DNA): TGTGCCAGCAGCGTAAAGGGGACAGGGGGGAATGAGCAGTTCTTC.

The chain uses TRBV5-1 and TRBJ2-5; 9 positions match TRBD2. This CDR3 has 16 amino acids. Trimming at V came to 4 bases and at J to 2 bases, leaving 9 bases not matched to a gene. Germline V gene lookup returns CDR1 SGHRS and CDR2 YFSETQ. The CDR3 DNA reads as TGCGCCAGCAGCCGTTCCCTCACTAGCGGGCAAGAGACCCAGTACTTC. Translating it yields CASSRSLTSGQETQYF.

The CDR3 loop is CASSSQGQNTEAFF. CDR3 nucleotide sequence: TGTGCCAGCAGCTCTCAGGGACAGAACACTGAAGCTTTCTTT. This chain links TRBV7-2 with TRBJ1-1; the D gene is possibly TRBD1 (6 bases). Looked up from germline, CDR1 is SGHTA and CDR2 is FQGNSA. The germline V and J ends were trimmed by 4 bases and 1 base, with 10 bases remaining between them. This CDR3 is built from 14 residues. Looking up the rest from reference TRBV7-2 and TRBJ1-1 gives the full variable domain: GAGVSQSPSNKVTEKGKDVELRCDPISGHTALYWYRQSLGQGLEFLIYFQGNSAPDKSGLPSDRFSAERTGGSVSTLTIQRTQQEDSAVYLCASSSQGQNTEAFFGQGTRLTVV.

The chain combines TRBV10-3 with TRBJ1-5, with 8 bases that match TRBD1. Germline CDR1 and CDR2: ENHRY and SYGVKD. Germline trimming cut 4 bases from V and 4 bases from J; bases unmatched to any gene: 12. This CDR3 is 17 amino acids long. The CDR3 sequence: CAISASPGQGGNQPQHF. The CDR3 coding sequence is TGTGCCATCAGTGCCTCCCCCGGACAGGGTGGGAATCAGCCCCAGCATTTT.

The chain links TRBV29-1 to TRBJ1-2, with D hard to call. The V and J ends lost 0 bases and 7 bases respectively, with 15 bases between them. CDR3 length: 14 residues. CDR1 SQVTM and CDR2 ANQGSEA come from the germline V gene. The CDR3 sequence is CSVEDLIRRSGYTF. The DNA for the CDR3 is TGCAGCGTTGAAGATCTTATCCGGAGGAGTGGCTACACCTTC. The whole variable domain, filled in from reference TRBV29-1 and TRBJ1-2, reads SAVISQKPSRDICQRGTSLTIQCQVDSQVTMMFWYRQQPGQSLTLIATANQGSEATYESGFVIDKFPISRPNLTFSTLTVSNMSPEDSSIYLCSVEDLIRRSGYTFGSGTRLTVV.

This CDR3 is CASSLGSGNYGYTF. The CDR3 coding sequence is TGTGCCAGCAGCTTAGGTTCAGGGAACTATGGCTACACCTTC. The V gene is TRBV7-6, the J gene TRBJ1-2, with a weak D call TRBD1 (5 bases). Looked up from germline, CDR1 is SGHVS and CDR2 is FNYEAQ. V dropped 1 base and J dropped 2 bases, with 8 bases sitting between them. The CDR3 is made up of 14 amino acids.

The rearrangement uses TRBV25-1 and TRBJ1-1; TRBD1 agrees at 10 bases. The V segment lost 3 bases and the J segment 5 bases; nucleotides outside the gene matches: 9. CDR3 size: 16 residues. Germline V lookup: CDR1 MGHDK, CDR2 SYGVNS. CDR3 bases: TGTGCCAGCAGTGACCTACCCGGGACAGGGGAAACTGAAGCTTTCTTT. It codes for CASSDLPGTGETEAFF. Looking up the rest from reference TRBV25-1 and TRBJ1-1 gives the full variable domain: EADIYQTPRYLVIGTGKKITLECSQTMGHDKMYWYQQDPGMELHLIHYSYGVNSTEKGDLSSESTVSRIRTEHFPLTLESARPSHTSQYLCASSDLPGTGETEAFFGQGTRLTVV.

The CDR3 spells CAWSDPRGLDYEQYF. DNA of the CDR3: TGTGCCTGGAGTGACCCGCGCGGGTTGGACTACGAGCAGTACTTC. This chain links TRBV30 with TRBJ2-7; perhaps TRBD2 as D (5 bases). This CDR3 spans 15 amino acids. Germline CDR1 reads GTSNPN; CDR2 reads SVGIG (reference sequence). The germline V and J ends were trimmed by 1 base and 3 bases, with 16 bases remaining between them.

The genes are TRBV19 and TRBJ2-1, with TRBD2 matching 10 bases. This CDR3 contains 13 residues. Per the germline V gene, CDR1 is LNHDA and CDR2 is SQIVND (reference sequence). The CDR3 bases are TGTGCGTCGAAGGGACTAGCGTTGAGTGAGCAGTTCTTC. It codes for CASKGLALSEQFF.

This chain joins TRBV7-9 and TRBJ1-2, with D possibly matching TRBD1 (5 bases). Trimming removed 5 bases from V and 1 base from J, with 14 bases in between. CDR3 length equals 15 residues. Per the germline V gene, CDR1 is SEHNR and CDR2 is FQNEAQ (reference sequence). The CDR3 DNA is TGTGCCAGCAGCCCACTCGGGAGGGGTAACTATGGCTACACCTTC. Translated, it gives CASSPLGRGNYGYTF.

The count of this clone is one. V usage is TRBV27 and J usage is TRBJ1-2; the match to TRBD1 covers 10 bases. Per the germline V gene, CDR1 is MNHEY and CDR2 is SMNVEV (reference sequence). This CDR3 has 14 amino acids. J gave up 6 bases and V 7 bases, and 8 bases lay outside the gene matches. The CDR3 sequence is CASTQTGGIDGYTF. In nucleotides, the CDR3 is TGTGCCAGCACCCAGACAGGGGGCATCGATGGCTACACCTTC.

The chain couples TRBV3-1 (or the pseudogene TRBV3-2) to TRBJ1-2; tentatively, D is TRBD1 (5 bases). V lost 0 bases and J lost 5, with 13 bases in between. This CDR3 contains 15 residues. In germline, CDR1 is LGHDT, CDR2 YNNKEL (reference sequence). For the CDR3, the DNA is TGTGCCAGCAGCCAAGAGCCGGGGGTGGGATATGGCTACACCTTC. This gives the protein CASSQEPGVGYGYTF.

This chain joins TRBV12-3 or TRBV12-4 and TRBJ1-2; TRBD1 might be the D (5 bases). V lost 5 bases, J lost 3 bases, and 10 bases lay in between. The CDR3 is 13 amino acids. CDR3 sequence: CASSPDRYYGYTF. DNA of the CDR3: TGTGCCAGCAGTCCCGACAGATACTATGGCTACACCTTC.

The V gene is TRBV3-1 (or the pseudogene TRBV3-2), the J gene TRBJ1-2; 11 positions match TRBD1. The CDR3 loop spans 15 amino acids. The ends lost 4 bases at V and 7 bases at J; junction bases unmatched: 8. Per germline, CDR1 LGHDT and CDR2 YNNKEL (reference sequence). The CDR3 loop reads CASSPPGQGVRGYTF. The CDR3 nucleotides are TGTGCCAGCAGCCCTCCGGGACAGGGGGTACGTGGCTACACCTTC.

The chain recombines TRBV18 with TRBJ2-1; 10 bases map to TRBD1. The CDR3 loop spans 13 amino acids. V was clipped by 6 bases and J by 5 bases; unmatched bases: 1. Germline CDR1 KGHSH, CDR2 LQKENI. Here the CDR3 reads CASSDRGDNEQFF. CDR3 bases: TGTGCCAGCTCGGACAGGGGGGACAATGAGCAGTTCTTC.

The chain carries TRBV6-2 or TRBV6-3 and TRBJ1-1; no clear D. Germline CDR1 reads MNHEY; CDR2 reads SVGEGT. Trimming took off 5 bases at V and 1 base at J, with 11 bases between the two ends. This CDR3 contains 14 residues. Written as DNA, the CDR3 is TGTGCCAGCAGTGCCTATACCAAGAACACTGAAGCTTTCTTT. Encoded protein: CASSAYTKNTEAFF.

The rearrangement uses TRBV3-1 (or the pseudogene TRBV3-2) and TRBJ1-1, with D possibly TRBD1 on 6 matching bases. V lost 0 bases and J 7 bases, leaving 15 bases between the germline ends. CDR1 and CDR2 from the germline V gene are LGHDT and YNNKEL (reference sequence). The CDR3 totals 15 residues. CDR3 in DNA: TGTGCCAGCAGCCAAGACCCTAGGGGGGGGTTTGAAGCTTTCTTT. Translation: CASSQDPRGGFEAFF.

The rearrangement joins TRBV10-2 to TRBJ1-1; 11 bases fit TRBD1. There are 14 residues in the CDR3. Germline V lookup: CDR1 WSHSY, CDR2 SAAADI. Trimming took 6 bases from V and 4 from J; bases not matched to a gene: 4. The CDR3 loop is CASSPGQGGTEAFF. The DNA for the CDR3 is TGCGCCAGCAGCCCGGGACAGGGGGGCACTGAAGCTTTCTTT.

The gene calls are TRBV7-2 and TRBJ1-3, with 8 bases lining up with TRBD1. This CDR3 region has 14 residues. From germline, CDR1 is SGHTA and CDR2 FQGNSA. Trimming took 6 bases from V and 4 from J; bases not matched to a gene: 5. Written as DNA, the CDR3 is TGTGCCAGCAGTTTTACAGGGGGAGGAAACACCATATATTTT. The encoded protein is CASSFTGGGNTIYF.

V usage is TRBV5-1 and J usage is TRBJ2-4; possible D gene TRBD1, 6 bases. Trimming took 1 base from V and 0 from J, leaving 11 bases between them. CDR1 and CDR2 (germline): SGHRS, YFSETQ. The CDR3 spans 16 residues. The CDR3 spells CASSLKTGLAKNIQYF. CDR3 in DNA: TGCGCCAGCAGCTTGAAGACAGGACTAGCCAAAAACATTCAGTACTTC.

This chain connects TRBV15 to TRBJ1-6; D gene uncertain. Between the trimmed V and J ends, which lost 0 bases and 0 bases, there was a span of 9 bases. Per the germline V gene, CDR1 is LNHNV and CDR2 is YYDKDF (reference sequence). The CDR3 runs 17 residues. The CDR3 DNA sequence: TGTGCCACCAGCAGAGAGGGCACCAGCTCCTATAATTCACCCCTCCACTTT. Protein sequence: CATSREGTSSYNSPLHF. Complete variable domain (other parts from reference TRBV15 and TRBJ1-6): DAMVIQNPRYQVTQFGKPVTLSCSQTLNHNVMYWYQQKSSQAPKLLFHYYDKDFNNEADTPDNFQSRRPNTSFCFLDIRSPGLGDTAMYLCATSREGTSSYNSPLHFGNGTRLTVT.